Below, 21 T cell receptor beta chains from the same sample are listed, as sequenced in a study of blood T cells in healthy people across ages. Primers used in a second PCR of roughly 6 to 12 cycles were a sample-barcoded 5' primer and a J-beta primer mix. Each CDR3 protein is one row after TCRdb ran MiXCR on the 5' RACE reads. The data hold almost 800,000 distinct CDR3 sequences, with about three fifths observed a single time. Sequencing was done on a sample of blood. The receptors stem from a man aged 30 to 45 in good health.

V gene TRBV6-6 combines with J gene TRBJ1-5; 7 nucleotides agree with TRBD1. The CDR3 length is 17 residues. With V trimmed by 1 base and J by 7 bases, 13 bases remained unmatched. Germline CDR1 and CDR2: MNHNY and SVGAGI (reference sequence). In DNA form, the CDR3 reads TGTGCCAGCAGTTACTTTTTTGGGACAGCCTTTTGGCAGCCCCAGCATTTT. Protein: CASSYFFGTAFWQPQHF.

The CDR3 sequence is CSASSSGDTQYF. CDR3 bases: TGCAGTGCTAGTTCGAGCGGTGATACGCAGTATTTT. The rearrangement links TRBV20-1 to TRBJ2-3; D is perhaps TRBD2 (5 bases). Per germline, CDR1 DFQATT and CDR2 SNEGSKA (reference sequence). With 3 bases removed from V and 6 bases from J, the gap between germline ends came to 10 bases. The CDR3 length is 12 residues.

This clonotype was seen only a few times. This chain uses TRBV4-2 with TRBJ1-1; a possible D gene is TRBD1 (6 bases). V shed 1 base and J shed 4 bases, with 7 bases lying between them. Germline lookup yields CDR1 LGHNA and CDR2 YNFKEQ. The CDR3 loop spans 13 amino acids. This chain's CDR3 is CASSQAQGTEAFF. Here the CDR3 DNA reads TGTGCCAGCAGCCAAGCACAGGGCACTGAAGCTTTCTTT.

This clonotype was detected a few times. This chain connects TRBV24-1 to TRBJ2-3, with unresolved D. CDR1 and CDR2 (germline): KGHDR, SFDVKD. V was shortened by 3 bases and J by 1 base, with 4 bases between the two germline ends. This CDR3 has 13 residues. The CDR3 DNA sequence: TGTGCCACCAGTGATCCGGGCACAGATACGCAGTATTTT. It is translated as CATSDPGTDTQYF.

This chain uses TRBV20-1 with TRBJ2-3; TRBD1 matches 9 bases. The V gene's germline CDR1 is DFQATT and CDR2 SNEGSKA (reference sequence). Trimming at V came to 6 bases and at J to 4 bases, leaving 11 bases not matched to a gene. This CDR3 has 15 residues. The CDR3 DNA reads as TGCAGTGCCCTGGGGCCAACAGGGGGCGCAGATACGCAGTATTTT. It specifies CSALGPTGGADTQYF.

This chain links TRBV7-8 with TRBJ2-4, with unresolved D. The J call may be in error: the DNA end matches TRBJ2-7 better. Germline lookup yields CDR1 SGHVS and CDR2 FQNEAQ. This CDR3 spans 15 amino acids. This CDR3 reads CASSSVGASPYEQYF. The CDR3 DNA is TGTGCCAGCAGCTCCGTAGGCGCCAGTCCCTACGAGCAGTACTTC.

The chain links TRBV20-1 to TRBJ1-6; D call uncertain. This CDR3 is built from 15 residues. Trimming removed 4 bases from V and 5 bases from J, with 15 bases in between. Germline loops: CDR1 DFQATT, CDR2 SNEGSKA (reference sequence). The CDR3 DNA follows: TGCAGTGCTAATCTACTCGCGGTTAATAATTCACCCCTCCACTTT. Its protein product is CSANLLAVNNSPLHF.

This clonotype showed up just a few times. The chain carries TRBV27 and TRBJ2-7, with D possibly matching TRBD1 (5 bases). V lost 4 bases, J lost 5 bases, and 9 bases lay in between. The CDR3 consists of 12 residues. Germline CDR1 is MNHEY and CDR2 is SMNVEV (reference sequence). The CDR3 DNA sequence: TGTGCCAGCAGTTCGACAGTCCACGAGCAGTACTTC. Translation gives CASSSTVHEQYF.

This clonotype was seen more than once but under ten times. The chain joins TRBV5-6 to TRBJ2-3, with TRBD2 identical over 7 bases. After removal of 2 bases from V and 4 bases from J, the junction contained 22 bases not matched to a gene. This CDR3 is built from 20 residues. Per germline, CDR1 SGHDT and CDR2 YYEEEE. The CDR3 region has the DNA TGTGCCAGCAGCTTCAAGGACAAGGCCGGCGGGAGAGGGAGCGCAGATACGCAGTATTTT. Translated, it gives CASSFKDKAGGRGSADTQYF.

The CDR3: CASSSTAYRGVTEAFF. The CDR3 nucleotides are TGTGCCAGCAGCTCGACCGCTTACAGGGGGGTGACTGAAGCTTTCTTT. The J gene is TRBJ1-1, the V gene TRBV7-2; 8 bases agree with TRBD1. The germline CDR1 and CDR2 sequences are SGHTA and FQGNSA. The CDR3 runs 16 residues. Germline trimming cut 4 bases from V and 5 bases from J; bases unmatched to any gene: 12.

The chain combines TRBV20-1 with TRBJ2-3, with TRBD2 identical over 8 bases. CDR1 is DFQATT, CDR2 SNEGSKA, per germline (reference sequence). J lost 3 bases, V lost 6 bases, and 5 bases had no gene match. This CDR3 is 13 amino acids long. The CDR3 loop reads CSANGGATDTQYF. The CDR3 DNA reads as TGCAGTGCCAACGGGGGGGCAACAGATACGCAGTATTTT.

This rearrangement joins TRBV30 to TRBJ2-1, with D possibly matching TRBD1 (6 bases). The J call could be wrong; TRBJ2-7 is a better fit for the DNA end. The CDR3 contains 13 residues. Germline values: CDR1 GTSNPN, CDR2 SVGIG (reference sequence). CDR3 DNA sequence: TGTGCCCGTACAGGGAGCTCCTACAATGAGCAGTACTTC. This encodes CARTGSSYNEQYF.

The V gene is TRBV24-1, the J gene TRBJ2-1; D ambiguous. Looked up from germline, CDR1 is KGHDR and CDR2 is SFDVKD. The V end lost 5 bases, the J end lost 6 bases, and 13 bases lay between the germline ends. This CDR3 is built from 14 residues. The CDR3, as DNA: TGTGCCACCAGTGTAGGGTCGCACACCAATGAGCAGTTCTTC. As protein: CATSVGSHTNEQFF.

The sample holds a few counts of this clonotype. The V gene is TRBV15, the J gene TRBJ2-5; 8 bases are shared with TRBD1. Germline V gene data show CDR1 as LNHNV and CDR2 as YYDKDF (reference sequence). The ends lost 3 bases at V and 2 bases at J; junction bases unmatched: 2. The CDR3 runs 14 residues. The CDR3 DNA is TGTGCCACCAGCAGCGGGGACAGGCAAGAGACCCAGTACTTC. As protein: CATSSGDRQETQYF.

The chain recombines TRBV12-3 or TRBV12-4 with TRBJ2-3; the match to TRBD2 covers 9 bases. CDR3 length equals 16 residues. The V segment lost 6 bases and the J segment 4 bases; nucleotides outside the gene matches: 11. CDR3 sequence (DNA): TGTGCCAGCAGGTTAATAGCGGGGGCGCAGTCAGATACGCAGTATTTT. As protein: CASRLIAGAQSDTQYF.

This rearrangement joins TRBV5-6 to TRBJ2-1; D unclear. This CDR3 contains 16 residues. CDR1 SGHDT and CDR2 YYEEEE come from the germline V gene. Trimming left V 0 bases short and J 8 bases short, with 18 bases between. The CDR3 bases are TGTGCCAGCAGCTTGGCCGGAGTGATTCTCGGCGATGAGCAGTTCTTC. Its translation: CASSLAGVILGDEQFF. The full variable domain, in which reference TRBV5-6 and TRBJ2-1 provide the parts outside the CDR3, is DAGVTQSPTHLIKTRGQQVTLRCSPKSGHDTVSWYQQALGQGPQFIFQYYEEEERQRGNFPDRFSGHQFPNYSSELNVNALLLGDSALYLCASSLAGVILGDEQFFGPGTRLTVL.

This clonotype was found many times. The chain joins TRBV9 to TRBJ1-1; 8 nucleotides match TRBD1. The germline V gene has CDR1 SGDLS and CDR2 YYNGEE. J gave up 6 bases and V 0 bases, and 7 bases lay outside the gene matches. This CDR3 contains 15 residues. Here the CDR3 DNA reads TGTGCCAGCAGCGTAGGGACAGGGAACTTGGCTGAAGCTTTCTTT. As protein: CASSVGTGNLAEAFF.

The V gene is TRBV6-1, the J gene TRBJ2-3; 12 bases map to TRBD2. The CDR3 spans 16 residues. The V gene's germline CDR1 is MNHNS and CDR2 SASEGT. The ends lost 3 bases at V and 1 base at J; junction bases unmatched: 2. The CDR3 here is CASSETSGSGTDTQYF. DNA of the CDR3: TGTGCCAGCAGTGAGACTAGCGGGAGTGGCACAGATACGCAGTATTTT.

In this sample, this clonotype turned up a few times. V is TRBV5-1 and J is TRBJ2-4, with D tentatively TRBD1 (5 bases). With the DNA end fitting TRBJ2-7 better, the J assignment may be wrong. Per the germline V gene, CDR1 is SGHRS and CDR2 is YFSETQ. The CDR3 has 12 residues. The CDR3 protein is CASLEGDYEQYF. The CDR3 coding sequence is TGCGCCAGCCTTGAAGGGGACTACGAGCAGTACTTC.

This clonotype was seen only a few times. The chain combines TRBV5-1 with TRBJ1-2; D may be TRBD1 (6 bases). V lost 0 bases and J 6 bases, leaving 12 bases between the germline ends. The CDR3 consists of 14 residues. Germline CDR1 reads SGHRS; CDR2 reads YFSETQ. The CDR3 DNA reads as TGCGCCAGCAGCTTGGAGAGGGGGAGGGATGGCTACACCTTC. It specifies CASSLERGRDGYTF.

The chain recombines TRBV6-1 with TRBJ1-4, with D hard to call. There are 10 residues in the CDR3. Germline V gene data show CDR1 as MNHNS and CDR2 as SASEGT. The CDR3 spells CAAANEKLFF. Here the CDR3 DNA reads TGTGCGGCCGCTAATGAAAAACTGTTTTTT.